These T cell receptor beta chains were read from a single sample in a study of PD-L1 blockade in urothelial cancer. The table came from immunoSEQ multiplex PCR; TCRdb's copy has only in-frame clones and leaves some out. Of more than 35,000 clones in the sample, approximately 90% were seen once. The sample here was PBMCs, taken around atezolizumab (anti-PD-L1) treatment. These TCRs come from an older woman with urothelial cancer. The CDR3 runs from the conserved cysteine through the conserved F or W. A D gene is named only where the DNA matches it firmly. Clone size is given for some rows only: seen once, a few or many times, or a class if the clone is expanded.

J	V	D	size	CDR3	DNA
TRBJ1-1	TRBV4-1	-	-	CASSQDPWDSGPHTEAFF	TGCGCCAGCAGCCAAGATCCTTGGGACTCCGGCCCCCACACTGAAGCTTTCTTT
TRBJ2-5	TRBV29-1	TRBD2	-	CSVGASGRETQYF	TGCAGCGTTGGGGCTAGCGGGAGAGAGACCCAGTACTTC
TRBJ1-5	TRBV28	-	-	CASRGQPTGQPQHF	TGTGCCAGCAGAGGCCAGCCAACGGGTCAGCCCCAGCATTTT
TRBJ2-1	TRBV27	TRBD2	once	CASSLLAGVNEQFF	TGTGCCAGCAGTTTACTAGCGGGAGTCAATGAGCAGTTCTTC
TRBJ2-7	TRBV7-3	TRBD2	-	CASSLDGGAGEGEQYF	TGTGCCAGCAGCTTAGACGGAGGAGCGGGAGAGGGAGAGCAGTACTTC
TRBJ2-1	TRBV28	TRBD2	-	CASRNPTLAGGPGDEQFF	TGTGCCAGCAGAAATCCCACCCTAGCGGGAGGGCCGGGCGATGAGCAGTTCTTC
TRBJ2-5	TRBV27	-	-	CASSLTGTWGETQYF	TGTGCCAGCAGTCTTACCGGGACATGGGGAGAGACCCAGTACTTC
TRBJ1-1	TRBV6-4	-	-	CASRTRENTEAFF	TGTGCCAGCAGGACGCGGGAGAACACTGAAGCTTTCTTT
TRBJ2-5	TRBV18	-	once	CASSLPVGGASETQYF	TGTGCCAGCTCACTACCCGTTGGGGGCGCTTCGGAGACCCAGTACTTC
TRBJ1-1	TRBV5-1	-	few	CASSIATVDMNTEAFF	TGCGCCAGCAGCATTGCGACAGTCGACATGAACACTGAAGCTTTCTTT
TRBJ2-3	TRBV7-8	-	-	CASSLGTSTDTQYF	TGTGCCAGCAGCTTAGGTACTAGCACAGATACGCAGTATTTT
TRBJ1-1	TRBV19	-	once	CASRAGLRVGPEAFF	TGTGCCAGTAGGGCAGGGCTACGGGTGGGTCCTGAAGCTTTCTTT
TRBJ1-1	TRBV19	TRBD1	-	CASSFAGGNTEAFF	TGTGCCAGTAGTTTTGCAGGGGGGAACACTGAAGCTTTCTTT
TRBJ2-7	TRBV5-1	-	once	CASSLAAGPSYEQYF	TGCGCCAGCAGCTTGGCGGCAGGGCCATCCTACGAGCAGTACTTC
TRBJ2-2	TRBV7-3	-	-	CASSLNQLGQIPSGELFF	TGTGCCAGCAGCTTAAATCAGCTTGGACAGATCCCTAGCGGGGAGCTGTTTTTT
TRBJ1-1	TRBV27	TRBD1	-	CASSLSTGGNTEAFF	TGTGCCAGCAGTTTGTCCACAGGGGGGAACACTGAAGCTTTCTTT
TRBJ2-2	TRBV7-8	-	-	CASSPELQGNTGELFF	TGTGCCAGCAGCCCTGAGTTGCAGGGGAACACCGGGGAGCTGTTTTTT
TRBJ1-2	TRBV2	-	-	CASSEFDSSYGYTF	TGTGCCAGCAGTGAATTCGACAGTTCCTATGGCTACACCTTC
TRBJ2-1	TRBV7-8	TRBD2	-	CASSLVGLAGLYNEQFF	TGTGCCAGCAGCTTAGTGGGACTAGCGGGCCTTTACAATGAGCAGTTCTTC
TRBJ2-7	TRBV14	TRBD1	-	CASSRLPTGAYEQYF	TGTGCCAGCAGCCGCTTACCCACAGGGGCCTACGAGCAGTACTTC
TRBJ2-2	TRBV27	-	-	CASRTANTGELFF	TGTGCCAGCAGAACAGCAAACACCGGGGAGCTGTTTTTT
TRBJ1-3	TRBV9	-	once	CASSVETAPGNTIYF	TGTGCCAGCAGCGTAGAGACAGCTCCTGGAAACACCATATATTTT
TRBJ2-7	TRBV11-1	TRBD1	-	CASSLEGQSLYEQYF	TGTGCCAGCAGCTTAGAGGGACAGTCACTATACGAGCAGTACTTC
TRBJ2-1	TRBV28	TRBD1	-	CASSLQGAGEQFF	TGTGCCAGCAGTTTACAGGGGGCTGGTGAGCAGTTCTTC
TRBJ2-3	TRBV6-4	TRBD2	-	CASSAGLAGGAQYF	TGTGCCAGCAGCGCCGGACTAGCGGGAGGAGCGCAGTATTTT
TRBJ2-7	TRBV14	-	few	CASSPTYGFGYEQYF	TGTGCCAGCAGTCCCACCTATGGTTTTGGCTACGAGCAGTACTTC
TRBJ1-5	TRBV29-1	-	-	CSVVAEGGKNQPQHF	TGCAGCGTAGTAGCCGAGGGGGGGAAGAATCAGCCCCAGCATTTT
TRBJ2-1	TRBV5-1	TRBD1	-	CASSPWTGSSYNEQFF	TGCGCCAGCAGCCCATGGACAGGTAGCTCCTACAATGAGCAGTTCTTC
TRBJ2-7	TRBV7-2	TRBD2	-	CASSLSSWLAGADSYEQYF	TGTGCCAGCAGTCTAAGTTCGTGGCTAGCGGGAGCCGATTCCTACGAGCAGTACTTC
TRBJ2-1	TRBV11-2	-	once	CASSLLIESGSYNEQFF	TGTGCCAGCAGCTTATTGATCGAGTCGGGTTCCTACAATGAGCAGTTCTTC